This is a list of T cell receptor beta chains from one sample in a study of T-cell memory formation after mild COVID-19. TCRdb analysed the 5' RACE reads with MiXCR anew, one entry per CDR3 protein. Of some 350,000 distinct CDR3 sequences in the sample, 10% to 15% are singletons; the top ten hold about 21%. The sequenced sample consisted of PBMCs or a T cell subset sorted from them (not recorded which). The receptors stem from a man aged 18 to 30 who had mild COVID-19 (a few samples of this study predate the infection). Cell type and time point are not known. Both conserved end residues are part of each CDR3. The D gene is left open where the match is weak. Expanded clones get a size class; other rows say once, few or many, or leave the size out.

CDR3nt	CDR3aa	v_gene	j_gene	d_gene	abundance
TGCGCCAGCAGCTTGGCGGGGAGTTCTGAAGCTTTCTTT	CASSLAGSSEAFF	TRBV5-1	TRBJ1-1	NA	NA
TGTGCCAGCAGCCGGGGCTACTCTGGAAACACCATATATTTT	CASSRGYSGNTIYF	TRBV2	TRBJ1-3	NA	NA
TGTGCCAGCAGCGGTCCGGGACAGGGTCCCTCCTACGAGCAGTACTTC	CASSGPGQGPSYEQYF	TRBV9	TRBJ2-7	TRBD1	few
TGCGCCAGCTCTACAGTAATGAACACTGAAGCTTTCTTT	CASSTVMNTEAFF	TRBV5-1	TRBJ1-1	NA	NA
TGTGCCAGCAGCTACTATTCGCAATCCACCGGCAATCAGCCCCAGCATTTT	CASSYYSQSTGNQPQHF	TRBV5-5	TRBJ1-5	NA	few
TGTGCCAGCAGCATAGGGGACAGCTCCTACAATGAGCAGTTCTTC	CASSIGDSSYNEQFF	TRBV7-3	TRBJ2-1	TRBD1	once
TGTGCTAGTGGTCCCCGGAGGTACACTGAAGCTTTCTTT	CASGPRRYTEAFF	TRBV12-5	TRBJ1-1	NA	many
TGTGCCAGCAGTCCGACAGGGAATGAATCACCCCTCCACTTT	CASSPTGNESPLHF	TRBV6-2/TRBV6-3	TRBJ1-6	TRBD1	many
TGTGCCAGCAGTTACCCCGGCGGGTACGAGCAGTACTTC	CASSYPGGYEQYF	TRBV6-2/TRBV6-3	TRBJ2-7	NA	few
TGTGCCAGCAGCTTGTCGGGACAGGACACCGGGGAGCTGTTTTTT	CASSLSGQDTGELFF	TRBV7-2	TRBJ2-2	TRBD1	NA
TGCAGTGCTAAACTAGCGGGGGGTGCAGATACGCAGTATTTT	CSAKLAGGADTQYF	TRBV20-1	TRBJ2-3	TRBD2	few
TGCGCCAGCAGCTTCGGGGGACTAGCGGGGGGTTCCCCACTTGATGAGCAGTTCTTC	CASSFGGLAGGSPLDEQFF	TRBV4-1	TRBJ2-1	TRBD2	few
TGCAGTGCCCCGCACGGGCGAAGGGTGGATTCACCCCTCCACTTT	CSAPHGRRVDSPLHF	TRBV20-1	TRBJ1-6	NA	NA
TGCAGCGTAAGTTCCAGCACAGATACGCAGTATTTT	CSVSSSTDTQYF	TRBV29-1	TRBJ2-3	NA	NA
TGCGCCAGCAGCCAAGGCCTACTTCTGAACACTGAAGCTTTCTTT	CASSQGLLLNTEAFF	TRBV4-3	TRBJ1-1	NA	many
TGTGCCAGCAGTCCAATCCTCTTTGGGCCCAGGGACAATTCACCCCTCCACTTT	CASSPILFGPRDNSPLHF	TRBV12-3/TRBV12-4	TRBJ1-6	NA	NA
TGTGCCAGCAGCTTTGTGGTGGGACAGCCGGTTGGAGGAGAGACCCAGTACTTC	CASSFVVGQPVGGETQYF	TRBV7-2	TRBJ2-5	TRBD1	NA
TGCAGCGTTGGGGTGAACGATAATTCACCCCTCCACTTT	CSVGVNDNSPLHF	TRBV29-1	TRBJ1-6	NA	NA
TGCGCCAGCAGCTCAGGACAGGGCAATAATTCACCCCTCCACTTT	CASSSGQGNNSPLHF	TRBV5-1	TRBJ1-6	TRBD1	few
TGTGCCAGCAGCTTATCGGGTGGATACCCCAACTATGGCTACACCTTC	CASSLSGGYPNYGYTF	TRBV7-2	TRBJ1-2	NA	few
TGCGCCAGCAGCTTGGCCGAGAGACTCGCAGATACGCAGTATTTT	CASSLAERLADTQYF	TRBV5-1	TRBJ2-3	NA	NA
TGCAGTGCTAGTTTCCGGAGCCTTAATGAAAAACTGTTTTTT	CSASFRSLNEKLFF	TRBV20-1	TRBJ1-4	NA	few
TGTGCCAGCAGCGCGCTCATGACAGGGGGCTTCACTACGAGCGCCTACGAGCAGTACTTC	CASSALMTGGFTTSAYEQYF	TRBV9	TRBJ2-7	TRBD1	NA
TGCGCCAGCAGCCCTGCGGTTCTCTCGGAGAACGAGCAGTACTTC	CASSPAVLSENEQYF	TRBV5-1	TRBJ2-7	NA	many
TGTGCCAGCTTAGAGCGGGGGGGCCTAAATGAGCAGTTCTTC	CASLERGGLNEQFF	TRBV4-2	TRBJ2-1	TRBD2	NA
TGCAGTGCGCACCCCATGGCTAGCGGGGGGGGCAGCACAGATACGCAGTATTTT	CSAHPMASGGGSTDTQYF	TRBV20-1	TRBJ2-3	TRBD2	few
TGTGCCAGCAGTTTTTGGGCCAGACGGGCAGATACGCAGTATTTT	CASSFWARRADTQYF	TRBV27	TRBJ2-3	NA	few
TGTGCCAGCAACCCCGACGGATTTGGAGACACTGAAGCTTTCTTT	CASNPDGFGDTEAFF	TRBV4-2	TRBJ1-1	NA	few
TGTGCCAGCAGCTCGAGCGGGGGCGCAGATACGCAGTATTTT	CASSSSGGADTQYF	TRBV7-1	TRBJ2-3	TRBD2	NA
TGTGCCAGCAGCGTAGGGGACAGGGCCTTGAACACTGAAGCTTTCTTT	CASSVGDRALNTEAFF	TRBV9	TRBJ1-1	TRBD1	few
TGCGCCAGCAGCTTGGGGGGGAACTCCTACAATGAGCAGTTCTTC	CASSLGGNSYNEQFF	TRBV5-1	TRBJ2-1	NA	many
TGCGCCAGCAGCGTTGACGGGGGGGGTAGGTATGAGCAGTTCTTC	CASSVDGGGRYEQFF	TRBV4-3	TRBJ2-1	TRBD2	NA
TGCAGTGTCGTGACAGGGCCATATGGCTACACCTTC	CSVVTGPYGYTF	TRBV20-1	TRBJ1-2	TRBD1	NA
TGTGCCACCAGCAGAGTACGGGGGGCCGACGAGCAGTACTTC	CATSRVRGADEQYF	TRBV15	TRBJ2-7	NA	few
TGCAGTGCGGGTCTCTCCCCCGCGGATACGCAGTATTTT	CSAGLSPADTQYF	TRBV20-1	TRBJ2-3	NA	many
TGTGCCAGCAGCCTTACCTCCGGGGGAACCACAGATACGCAGTATTTT	CASSLTSGGTTDTQYF	TRBV4-2	TRBJ2-3	NA	few
TGTGCCAGCAGCGTAGTGGGTGGCGGGGCGTCCTCCGATGAGCAGTTCTTC	CASSVVGGGASSDEQFF	TRBV9	TRBJ2-1	NA	once
TGTGCCAGCAGCACCGACTGGCACCCCTACAATGAGCAGTTCTTC	CASSTDWHPYNEQFF	TRBV7-2	TRBJ2-1	NA	many
TGTGCCAGCAGTCATACAGGGAGAGAGACCCAGTACTTC	CASSHTGRETQYF	TRBV6-5	TRBJ2-5	NA	few
TGTGCCAGCAGCCCCGGGGGGGGCAGGGACAATGAGCAGTTCTTC	CASSPGGGRDNEQFF	TRBV11-2	TRBJ2-1	TRBD2	few
TGTGCCTGGAGTGTACCCAACACCGGGGAGCTGTTTTTT	CAWSVPNTGELFF	TRBV30	TRBJ2-2	NA	few
TGTGCCAGCAGCTTTAGCGGGGGGACCCAGTACTTC	CASSFSGGTQYF	TRBV7-2	TRBJ2-5	TRBD2	NA
TGCAGTGCTTCCAGACAGGGAGTCTATGGCTACACCTTC	CSASRQGVYGYTF	TRBV20-1	TRBJ1-2	TRBD1	NA
TGTGCCAGCAGTTTATGGGGCAGGGTCGCCGGGGAGCTGTTTTTT	CASSLWGRVAGELFF	TRBV28	TRBJ2-2	NA	few